This T cell receptor (beta chain) comes out of a study of vaccination effects on CD4 cells after COVID-19. Expansion of antigen-specific CD4+ T cells with viral peptide pools was carried out by the ViraFEST assay before sequencing. Researchers isolated CD4+ T cells once about 11 days of culture had elapsed. PCR confirmed that the person was infected with SARS-CoV-2 between March and December 2020. The culture medium for 2 million or so PBMC per well included around 10 IU/ml IL-2 and 8.5 to 10 ug/ml peptides. The length of the CDR3 is 15 residues. Trimming at V came to 6 bases and at J to 14 bases, leaving 15 bases not matched to a gene. Germline CDR1 is MDHEN and CDR2 is SYDVKM. Here immunoSEQ multiplex PCR was the method, and the copy in TCRdb shows in-frame clones only, minus some. The table has some 35,000 clones, over 60% seen once. Study-level points and caveats: Marked clonal contraction of infection- and vaccine-induced clones was seen late after vaccination.

Of note for this clone: Its antigen is not known.

The sequencing used CD4+ T cells from PBMCs cultured with HCoV-NL63 spike peptides, collected before COVID-19 vaccination. The clonotype was recovered from a human donor who had a prior SARS-CoV-2 infection. This chain uses TRBV28 with TRBJ2-3, with 12 bases that match TRBD1. The CDR3 coding sequence is TGTGCCAGCAGCTCGGGACAGGGGGCCCCACCACACGGGTATTTT. It codes for CASSSGQGAPPHGYF.